Each of the 13 T cell receptor beta chains below was sequenced from the same sample in a study of Ad26.COV2.S vaccination and SARS-CoV-2 variants. Profiling relied on immunoSEQ multiplex PCR, and the TCRdb table lists in-frame clones only, not all of them. The sample consists of around 320,000 clones, roughly 86% of them appearing once. Specified treatment: roughly 19 received Ad26.COV2.S at low or high dose, single or two shots; about 5 received placebo; per-sample allocation not given. Following the first vaccine or placebo injection, samples were taken on day 63. The sequencing here drew on peripheral blood, taken in a trial of Ad26.COV2.S vaccine versus placebo. The origin of the receptors is a person aged 18-65 years who received the Ad26.COV2.S COVID-19 vaccine or a placebo.

The rearrangement joins TRBV6-2 or TRBV6-3 to TRBJ1-1, with a tentative D call TRBD1 (5 bases). Trimming removed 1 base from V and 0 bases from J, with 9 bases in between. The germline V gene encodes CDR1 MNHEY and CDR2 SVGEGT. The CDR3 has 15 amino acids. The CDR3 reads CASSYLDSLNTEAFF. The CDR3 nucleotides are TGTGCCAGCAGTTACTTAGACAGCCTGAACACTGAAGCTTTCTTT.

J is TRBJ2-1 and V is TRBV29-1; TRBD2 matches 13 bases. CDR1 is SQVTM and CDR2 is ANQGSEA in the germline V gene. V lost 6 bases and J lost 6; bases outside the gene matches: 8. There are 15 residues in the CDR3. The CDR3 here is CSVALAGGPGNEQFF. The CDR3 DNA reads TGCAGCGTAGCACTAGCGGGGGGGCCGGGCAATGAGCAGTTCTTC.

This rearrangement joins TRBV18 to TRBJ1-1; 8 bases fit TRBD1. Per germline, CDR1 KGHSH and CDR2 LQKENI. J lost 5 bases, V lost 6 bases, and 14 bases had no gene match. The CDR3 extends over 16 amino acids. The CDR3 loop reads CASSREHGQGNTEAFF. CDR3 coding DNA: TGTGCCAGCTCTCGAGAACATGGACAGGGCAATACTGAAGCTTTCTTT.

This chain joins TRBV11-2 and TRBJ2-3; TRBD1 agrees at 7 bases. V shed 5 bases and J 2 bases; nucleotides not matched to a gene: 7. Germline CDR1 and CDR2: SGHAT and FQNNGV. The CDR3 has 15 amino acids. This CDR3 reads CASSPTGSYTDTQYF. The DNA for the CDR3 is TGTGCCAGCAGCCCGACAGGGAGTTACACAGATACGCAGTATTTT.

This rearrangement joins TRBV5-1 to TRBJ2-1, with D perhaps matching TRBD2 (8 bases). Looked up from germline, CDR1 is SGHRS and CDR2 is YFSETQ. The CDR3 extends over 16 amino acids. V was shortened by 4 bases and J by 13 bases, with 27 bases between the two germline ends. The CDR3 coding sequence is TGCGCCAGCAGCCCCGCGGCCGGACTAGCAGGGGGGTCACAGTTCTTC. This sequence encodes CASSPAAGLAGGSQFF.

The table lists this clone with a count of one. The rearrangement links TRBV6-5 to TRBJ1-2; D ambiguous. Trimming pared 2 bases from V and 1 base from J, leaving 8 bases between. Germline CDR1 and CDR2: MNHEY and SVGAGI. The CDR3 extends over 14 amino acids. CDR3 amino acids: CASSYSRNNYGYTF. The DNA for the CDR3 is TGTGCCAGCAGTTACAGCCGTAATAACTATGGCTACACCTTC.

The chain links TRBV15 to TRBJ2-7; a possible D gene is TRBD1 (5 bases). The CDR3 runs 13 residues. The germline V and J ends were trimmed by 5 bases and 2 bases, with 10 bases remaining between them. Germline lookup yields CDR1 LNHNV and CDR2 YYDKDF (reference sequence). As DNA, the CDR3 is TGTGCCACCAGCCCGGACAAGACCTACGAGCAGTACTTC. Translating gives CATSPDKTYEQYF.

CDR3 sequence (DNA): TGTGCCAGCAGTTCTGCACAGGGGGCGAGCACAGATACGCAGTATTTT. Residues: CASSSAQGASTDTQYF. The chain has TRBV28 and TRBJ2-3; TRBD1 aligns across 9 bases. V was clipped by 4 bases and J by 0 bases; unmatched bases: 5. Germline V gene sequence: CDR1 MDHEN, CDR2 SYDVKM. The CDR3 extends over 16 amino acids.

This clone appeared a few times. The J gene is TRBJ1-2, the V gene TRBV2; TRBD1 agrees at 7 bases. Germline V gene data show CDR1 as SNHLY and CDR2 as FYNNEI. V shed 7 bases and J 3 bases; nucleotides not matched to a gene: 5. The CDR3 loop spans 13 amino acids. The DNA of the CDR3 is TGTGCCAGCACCCTAGACAGGGACTATGGCTACACCTTC. Translated, it gives CASTLDRDYGYTF. The full variable domain, in which reference TRBV2 and TRBJ1-2 provide the parts outside the CDR3, is EPEVTQTPSHQVTQMGQEVILRCVPISNHLYFYWYRQILGQKVEFLVSFYNNEISEKSEIFDDQFSVERPDGSNFTLKIRSTKLEDSAMYFCASTLDRDYGYTFGSGTRLTVV.

The V call is TRBV5-4, the J call TRBJ2-2; the D gene is possibly TRBD1 (6 bases). Trimming removed 2 bases at V and 8 bases at J, with 13 bases between. Germline V gives CDR1 SGHNT, CDR2 YYREEE (reference sequence). This CDR3 has 14 residues. CDR3 amino acids: CASSLRDITGELFF. In DNA form, the CDR3 reads TGTGCCAGCAGCTTACGGGACATCACTGGGGAGCTGTTTTTT.

The chain uses TRBV5-5 and TRBJ1-2; D perhaps matches TRBD1 (5 bases). Trimming stripped 2 bases from V and 6 bases from J, with 8 bases between. The germline V gene has CDR1 SGHKS and CDR2 YYEKEE (reference sequence). This CDR3 contains 12 residues. The CDR3 sequence: CASSFQGDGYTF. CDR3 DNA sequence: TGTGCCAGCAGCTTTCAGGGTGATGGCTACACCTTC.

CDR3 region: CASSELSFYWGLADNEQFF. The CDR3 DNA reads as TGTGCCAGCAGTGAATTATCTTTCTATTGGGGACTAGCGGACAATGAGCAGTTCTTC. The chain employs TRBV6-1 and TRBJ2-1, with 11 bases matching TRBD2. The germline V gene encodes CDR1 MNHNS and CDR2 SASEGT. The J segment lost 5 bases and the V segment lost 2 bases, leaving 14 bases of the junction unmatched. The CDR3 is made up of 19 amino acids.

The chain recombines TRBV27 with TRBJ1-4; 9 nucleotides line up with TRBD1. Germline lookup yields CDR1 MNHEY and CDR2 SMNVEV (reference sequence). The trim removed 5 bases at V and 8 bases at J, leaving 12 bases unmatched. This CDR3 region has 16 residues. CDR3 residues: CASSRWPGQGNEKLFF. The DNA of the CDR3 is TGTGCCAGCAGTAGATGGCCGGGACAGGGAAACGAAAAACTGTTTTTT.